Included here is one T cell receptor beta chain sequence, with context. Its antigen remains unknown. The data originate from a study of circulating and synovial CD4+ cells in juvenile arthritis. Patients with active juvenile idiopathic arthritis donated these samples. Study observations and caveats: Shared-clonotype fractions with synovium likely underestimate full repertoire overlap.

Sequencing used immunoSEQ multiplex PCR; TCRdb keeps in-frame clones, though not all of them. The sample consists of about 32,000 clones, roughly 95% of them appearing once. Source material: CD4+ T cells from blood. The TCR was taken from a human donor with juvenile idiopathic arthritis.

The CDR3 coding sequence is TGTGCCAGTAGTATACCCGGGACTAGCGGGAGTCTCACCGGGGAGCTGTTTTTT. Its translation: CASSIPGTSGSLTGELFF. This chain connects TRBV19 to TRBJ2-2, with 14 bases fitting TRBD2. The CDR3 is 18 amino acids. The ends lost 2 bases at V and 4 bases at J; junction bases unmatched: 6. In germline, CDR1 is LNHDA, CDR2 SQIVND (reference sequence).